The clone carrying this T cell receptor (beta chain) has only one observation. This sample is drawn from a study of blood T cell repertoires in COVID-19. Study background: T cells, B-cell-depleted T cells, or PBMCs supplied cDNA or gDNA.

The CDR3 loop spans 14 amino acids. The germline V gene encodes CDR1 MDHEN and CDR2 SYDVKM. J lost 5 bases, V lost 3 bases, and 5 bases had no gene match. Clones were sequenced by immunoSEQ multiplex PCR, and TCRdb holds only the in-frame ones, with some missing. The table lists over 200,000 clones, 85% to 90% of them singletons, with less than 20% in the top ten. This clonotype was sampled from a man younger than 35 who had recovered from COVID-19. Sequenced input: PBMCs or T cells enriched from blood (not recorded which). The V gene is TRBV28, the J gene TRBJ2-5; TRBD2 matches at 8 bases. The CDR3 region has the DNA TGTGCCAGCAGTTTCCCCGGCGGGGGGGAGACCCAGTACTTC. Protein sequence: CASSFPGGGETQYF. Full variable domain (remainder filled in from reference TRBV28 and TRBJ2-5): DVKVTQSSRYLVKRTGEKVFLECVQDMDHENMFWYRQDPGLGLRLIYFSYDVKMKEKGDIPEGYSVSREKKERFSLILESASTNQTSMYLCASSFPGGGETQYFGPGTRLLVL.